The 10 T cell receptor beta chains in this list originate from one sample, sequenced in a study of graft-versus-host responses after intestinal transplantation. These receptors have no known antigen. Clones were read by immunoSEQ multiplex PCR, and TCRdb kept only the in-frame ones, dropping some. The sample comprises more than 65,000 clones, approximately 87% of which are singletons, and 0.39% rests with the top ten. This material consisted of unstimulated CD4+ T cells sorted from spleen or lymph node cells, taken before transplant. The receptor source for this set is a human donor who was the organ donor for an intestinal transplant.

The V gene is TRBV28, the J gene TRBJ2-3, with TRBD1 identical over 11 bases. The CDR3 is 15 residues long. Germline CDR1 MDHEN, CDR2 SYDVKM. V lost 4 bases to trimming and J lost 4 bases; unmatched junction nucleotides: 4. CDR3 nucleotides: TGTGCCAGCAGTTCGCCGGGACAGGGGGCAGATACGCAGTATTTT. Translated, it gives CASSSPGQGADTQYF.

The chain is built from TRBV7-9 and TRBJ1-6; no clear D gene. The germline V gene encodes CDR1 SEHNR and CDR2 FQNEAQ (reference sequence). Trimming removed 1 base from V and 7 bases from J, with 11 bases in between. The CDR3 runs to 15 residues. For the CDR3, the DNA is TGTGCCAGCAGCTTAGGGGCGTCAGAAAATTCACCCCTCCACTTT. It specifies CASSLGASENSPLHF. Complete variable domain (other parts from reference TRBV7-9 and TRBJ1-6): DTGVSQNPRHKITKRGQNVTFRCDPISEHNRLYWYRQTLGQGPEFLTYFQNEAQLEKSRLLSDRFSAERPKGSFSTLEIQRTEQGDSAMYLCASSLGASENSPLHFGNGTRLTVT.

J is TRBJ1-6 and V is TRBV4-3; weak D call: TRBD1 (5 bases). Germline values: CDR1 LGHNA, CDR2 YSLEER. This CDR3 region has 17 residues. V was clipped by 0 bases and J by 7 bases, with 16 bases between them. CDR3 sequence: CASSQDFGDSSNSPLHF. The CDR3, as DNA: TGCGCCAGCAGCCAAGACTTCGGGGACTCTTCGAATTCACCCCTCCACTTT.

The chain joins TRBV5-6 to TRBJ2-7; 7 bases are shared with TRBD1. CDR1 SGHDT and CDR2 YYEEEE come from the germline V gene. The CDR3 runs to 15 residues. V was pared by 1 base and J by 4 bases, with 8 bases of the junction left unmatched. The CDR3 spells CASSLLEQGTYEQYV. Here the CDR3 DNA reads TGTGCCAGCAGCTTGCTTGAACAGGGGACGTACGAGCAGTACGTC.

The chain carries TRBV2 and TRBJ2-3, with D unclear. The CDR3 loop spans 14 amino acids. CDR1 is SNHLY, CDR2 FYNNEI, per germline. The V gene lost 6 bases and the J gene lost 1 base, with 11 bases spanning the gap. CDR3 nucleotides: TGTGCCAGCAGGATCCCTTCGGGCACAGATACGCAGTATTTT. This translates into CASRIPSGTDTQYF.

This rearrangement joins TRBV11-2 to TRBJ2-1, with D tentatively TRBD2 (7 bases). V was pared by 1 base and J by 5 bases, with 9 bases between. From germline, CDR1 is SGHAT and CDR2 FQNNGV. The CDR3 extends over 14 amino acids. CDR3 loop: CASSLVGGHNEQFF. CDR3 nucleotide sequence: TGTGCCAGCAGCTTAGTGGGGGGGCACAATGAGCAGTTCTTC. The whole variable domain, remainder taken from reference TRBV11-2 and TRBJ2-1, is EAGVAQSPRYKIIEKRQSVAFWCNPISGHATLYWYQQILGQGPKLLIQFQNNGVVDDSQLPKDRFSAERLKGVDSTLKIQPAKLEDSAVYLCASSLVGGHNEQFFGPGTRLTVL.

J is TRBJ2-5 and V is TRBV7-9; tentatively, D is TRBD1 (7 bases). Per the germline V gene, CDR1 is SEHNR and CDR2 is FQNEAQ (reference sequence). V lost 4 bases and J lost 5, with 11 bases in between. The CDR3 has 13 residues. The CDR3 nucleotides are TGTGCCAGCAGCTCCTCAGGGGGGGAGACCCAGTACTTC. Translating gives CASSSSGGETQYF.

This clone appeared a single time. The rearrangement joins TRBV5-1 to TRBJ2-1; TRBD2 agrees at 12 bases. Germline CDR1 is SGHRS and CDR2 is YFSETQ. J lost 8 bases, V lost 4 bases, and 10 bases had no gene match. This CDR3 region has 16 residues. The CDR3 DNA follows: TGCGCCAGCAGCCAGGTCGTGACTAGCGGGGGCCATGAGCAGTTCTTC. This gives the protein CASSQVVTSGGHEQFF.

The gene calls are TRBV6-1 and TRBJ2-3; D is undetermined. V lost 5 bases, J lost 5 bases, and 5 bases lay in between. The CDR3 is 11 residues long. Germline assignment: CDR1 MNHNS and CDR2 SASEGT. The CDR3 DNA is TGTGCCAGCAGTTACATAGATACGCAGTATTTT. Its protein product is CASSYIDTQYF.

The chain links TRBV27 to TRBJ1-5; D call uncertain. Trimming left V 8 bases short and J 7 bases short, with 15 bases between. This CDR3 has 13 amino acids. Germline-derived CDR1 and CDR2 are MNHEY and SMNVEV (reference sequence). CDR3 DNA: TGTGCCAGCGGCCGACACCCTACACAGCCCCAGCATTTT. It specifies CASGRHPTQPQHF.